The 22 T cell receptor beta chains listed next were all sequenced from one sample in a study of T cell responses to AZD1222 COVID-19 vaccine. Here immunoSEQ multiplex PCR was the method, and the copy in TCRdb shows in-frame clones only, minus some. The sample yields roughly 100,000 clones, roughly 87% seen once. The sequencing here drew on peripheral blood, taken 28 days after the second AZD1222 dose. The receptors were gathered from an adult who received the AZD1222 COVID-19 vaccine.

The CDR3 DNA follows: TGCGCCAGCAGCCAGGGGACAGGGGAACACTACGAGCAGTACTTC. Its protein product is CASSQGTGEHYEQYF. This chain joins TRBV4-3 and TRBJ2-7; TRBD1 matches 10 bases. This CDR3 spans 15 amino acids. Germline CDR1 reads LGHNA; CDR2 reads YSLEER. After removal of 3 bases from V and 3 bases from J, the junction contained 5 bases not matched to a gene.

The CDR3 nucleotides are TGTGCCAGCAGTCGGACAGGGACTGAGCAGTTCTTC. Its translation: CASSRTGTEQFF. The V gene is TRBV3-1 (or the pseudogene TRBV3-2), the J gene TRBJ2-1, with 8 bases fitting TRBD1. V trimming: 6 bases; J trimming: 9 bases; junction bases outside the gene matches: 4. There are 12 residues in the CDR3. Germline CDR1 LGHDT, CDR2 YNNKEL (reference sequence).

This chain joins TRBV19 and TRBJ1-2; perhaps TRBD1 as D (6 bases). The germline V gene has CDR1 LNHDA and CDR2 SQIVND (reference sequence). Trimming took off 6 bases at V and 0 bases at J, with 26 bases between the two ends. The length of the CDR3 is 19 residues. Here the CDR3 DNA reads TGTGCCAGTAGAGGGGGGGAAGTTTTGTACGGCACCCCTAACTATGGCTACACCTTC. Translating gives CASRGGEVLYGTPNYGYTF.

This clone was counted a few times. Here the CDR3 reads CASSADTGIGNTIYF. CDR3 sequence (DNA): TGCGCCAGCTCCGCCGATACAGGGATCGGAAACACCATATATTTT. The chain is built from TRBV10-2 and TRBJ1-3; D may be TRBD1 (6 bases). Trimming shortened V by 8 bases and J by 4 bases, and 18 bases separated the two germline ends. CDR1 is WSHSY and CDR2 is SAAADI in the germline V gene. This CDR3 is built from 15 residues.

The chain links TRBV9 to TRBJ1-1, with TRBD1 as a possible D gene (6 bases). Germline loops: CDR1 SGDLS, CDR2 YYNGEE. Trimming shortened V by 3 bases and J by 2 bases, and 17 bases separated the two germline ends. CDR3 length: 16 amino acids. The CDR3 sequence: CASSGPQTGFNTEAFF. CDR3 nucleotide sequence: TGTGCCAGCAGCGGACCCCAGACAGGTTTCAACACTGAAGCTTTCTTT.

The V call is TRBV6-1, the J call TRBJ2-7; 8 nucleotides agree with TRBD2. CDR1 MNHNS and CDR2 SASEGT come from the germline V gene. The V and J ends lost 2 bases and 4 bases, in that order; junction bases with no gene match: 10. This CDR3 has 16 amino acids. DNA of the CDR3: TGTGCCAGCAGTGAAAATGGAGTCGGGAGGGGGTACGAGCAGTACTTC. It encodes CASSENGVGRGYEQYF.

The gene calls are TRBV25-1 and TRBJ1-1, with D hard to call. Trimming removed 4 bases at V and 4 bases at J, with 16 bases between. Germline CDR1 and CDR2: MGHDK and SYGVNS. The CDR3 consists of 15 residues. CDR3 DNA: TGTGCCAGCAGTGGAAATTGGAGGGAGGGCACTGAAGCTTTCTTT. Its protein product is CASSGNWREGTEAFF.

In this sample, this clone turned up a few times. V gene TRBV7-9 combines with J gene TRBJ2-2; a possible D gene is TRBD1 (6 bases). The CDR3 length is 17 residues. Trimming pared 2 bases from V and 0 bases from J, leaving 13 bases between. Germline assignment: CDR1 SEHNR and CDR2 FQNEAQ (reference sequence). Here the CDR3 DNA reads TGTGCCAGCAGCTTAAGCGCGACAGGCCCGAACACCGGGGAGCTGTTTTTT. This sequence encodes CASSLSATGPNTGELFF. Full variable domain (missing parts from reference TRBV7-9 and TRBJ2-2): DTGVSQNPRHKITKRGQNVTFRCDPISEHNRLYWYRQTLGQGPEFLTYFQNEAQLEKSRLLSDRFSAERPKGSFSTLEIQRTEQGDSAMYLCASSLSATGPNTGELFFGEGSRLTVL.

V gene TRBV7-9 combines with J gene TRBJ1-5, with 7 bases fitting TRBD1. CDR1 is SEHNR, CDR2 FQNEAQ, per germline (reference sequence). The CDR3 contains 13 residues. Unmatched junction bases numbered 4, after V lost 5 bases and J lost 6 bases. The CDR3 region is CASSPTGIQPQHF. In nucleotides, the CDR3 is TGTGCCAGCAGCCCGACAGGGATTCAGCCCCAGCATTTT.

This rearrangement joins TRBV5-1 to TRBJ1-1; no definite D call. The germline gives CDR1 SGHRS, CDR2 YFSETQ. The CDR3 totals 13 residues. V dropped 4 bases and J dropped 1 base, with 8 bases sitting between them. CDR3 nucleotide sequence: TGCGCCAGCAGCCTGGAGGCGAACACTGAAGCTTTCTTT. It codes for CASSLEANTEAFF.

The chain recombines TRBV21-1 with TRBJ2-1; TRBD2 was called by the table and not checked on the DNA. TRBV21-1 counts as a pseudogene. This CDR3 has 14 residues. CDR3 DNA sequence: TGTGCCACTCCCCAAAAACTATGGGACAATGAGCAGTTCTTC. This gives the protein CATPQKLWDNEQFF.

This sequence joins TRBV5-1 and TRBJ1-2, with a weak D call TRBD1 (5 bases). In germline, CDR1 is SGHRS, CDR2 YFSETQ. The length of the CDR3 is 13 residues. Trimming pared 6 bases from V and 1 base from J, leaving 10 bases between. CDR3 coding DNA: TGCGCCAGCACCAGGGACTATAACTATGGCTACACCTTC. Its translation is CASTRDYNYGYTF.

This clone has just one count. V gene TRBV2 combines with J gene TRBJ1-2; perhaps TRBD1 as D (6 bases). Germline V CDR1 and CDR2: SNHLY, FYNNEI. The CDR3 runs 15 residues. V was pared by 6 bases and J by 2 bases, with 16 bases between. CDR3 DNA sequence: TGTGCCAGCAGCGAACAGGGCCCAACGAACTATGGCTACACCTTC. Residues: CASSEQGPTNYGYTF.

The chain has TRBV7-2 and TRBJ2-7; D possibly corresponds to TRBD2 (6 bases). The CDR3 totals 13 residues. Trimming left V 5 bases short and J 12 bases short, with 20 bases between. Germline V gives CDR1 SGHTA, CDR2 FQGNSA. CDR3 coding DNA: TGTGCCAGCAGCCCATGGGGGTCGGGGGTCTGGTACTTC. This sequence encodes CASSPWGSGVWYF. Variable domain in full (rest from reference TRBV7-2 and TRBJ2-7): GAGVSQSPSNKVTEKGKDVELRCDPISGHTALYWYRQSLGQGLEFLIYFQGNSAPDKSGLPSDRFSAERTGGSVSTLTIQRTQQEDSAVYLCASSPWGSGVWYFGPGTRLTVT.

This clone occurred a few times. V is TRBV14 and J is TRBJ2-3; D ambiguous. Trimming left V 5 bases short and J 8 bases short, with 11 bases between. The CDR3 contains 12 residues. The germline CDR1 and CDR2 sequences are SGHDN and FVKESK. CDR3 residues: CASSGSSSTQYF. Here the CDR3 DNA reads TGTGCCAGCAGCGGGTCCAGCTCTACGCAGTATTTT.

The chain carries TRBV5-4 and TRBJ2-7; D ambiguous. The germline gives CDR1 SGHNT, CDR2 YYREEE (reference sequence). The CDR3 loop spans 15 amino acids. Between the trimmed V and J ends, which lost 0 bases and 0 bases, there was a span of 10 bases. The CDR3 DNA follows: TGTGCCAGCAGCTTGGTCGGCAGCCGCTCCTACGAGCAGTACTTC. It yields the protein CASSLVGSRSYEQYF.

This clone was recorded once. The chain joins TRBV9 to TRBJ2-1; D is possibly TRBD1 or TRBD2 (6 bases each). The V end was cut by 3 bases, the J end by 9 bases, with 10 bases between. CDR3 size: 12 residues. The germline V gene encodes CDR1 SGDLS and CDR2 YYNGEE. The CDR3 nucleotides read TGTGCCAGCAGCGACAGGGAGGTTGAGCAGTTCTTC. This sequence encodes CASSDREVEQFF.

The gene calls are TRBV4-3 and TRBJ1-1; D remains unclear. The CDR3 totals 13 residues. Germline V lookup: CDR1 LGHNA, CDR2 YSLEER. Between the trimmed V and J ends, which lost 7 bases and 0 bases, there was a span of 9 bases. As DNA, the CDR3 is TGCGCCAGCACTGTCACCATGAACACTGAAGCTTTCTTT. Its translation: CASTVTMNTEAFF.

Notes on this clone: A junction boundary mismatches the germline segment, possibly from a read error. This chain connects TRBV11-3 to TRBJ2-1; 8 bases match TRBD1. Germline CDR1 is SGHNT and CDR2 is YENEEA. The CDR3 is made up of 15 amino acids. Here the CDR3 DNA reads TGTGCCAGCAGCCTAGACGGGACAGGTGGGACAGAGCAGTTCTTC. Its translation: CASSLDGTGGTEQFF.

Here the CDR3 reads CASSDPGLTTDTQYF. In DNA form, the CDR3 reads TGTGCCAGCAGTGATCCGGGACTGACCACAGATACGCAGTATTTT. The rearrangement links TRBV2 to TRBJ2-3; TRBD2 might be the D (6 bases). V dropped 3 bases and J dropped 2 bases, with 12 bases sitting between them. The CDR3 totals 15 residues. In germline, CDR1 is SNHLY, CDR2 FYNNEI.

The chain combines TRBV18 with TRBJ1-6; TRBD1 might be the D (5 bases). There are 13 residues in the CDR3. V shed 3 bases and J shed 10 bases, with 10 bases lying between them. CDR1 is KGHSH, CDR2 LQKENI, per germline. The CDR3 reads CASSPGGVSPLHF. Written as DNA, the CDR3 is TGTGCCAGCTCACCGGGGGGAGTCTCACCCCTCCACTTT.

The chain uses TRBV5-1 and TRBJ1-1, with TRBD1 as a possible D gene (5 bases). The V gene's germline CDR1 is SGHRS and CDR2 YFSETQ. The CDR3 covers 15 residues. Trimming left V 4 bases short and J 4 bases short, with 17 bases between. The CDR3 reads CASSQPLGGGTEAFF. The CDR3 DNA sequence: TGCGCCAGCAGCCAACCTCTGGGGGGAGGCACTGAAGCTTTCTTT. Together with reference TRBV5-1 and TRBJ1-1, the CDR3 gives the full variable domain: KAGVTQTPRYLIKTRGQQVTLSCSPISGHRSVSWYQQTPGQGLQFLFEYFSETQRNKGNFPGRFSGRQFSNSRSEMNVSTLELGDSALYLCASSQPLGGGTEAFFGQGTRLTVV.